This T cell receptor beta chain is from a study of T cells in Graves' hyperthyroidism and ophthalmopathy. Whole-study context: Blood from the periphery was taken at initial diagnosis, before any treatment.

Diagnoses used clinical symptoms, serum thyroxine and TRAb, thyroid ultrasound and orbital computed tomography. Germline V CDR1 and CDR2: KGHSH, LQKENI. This CDR3 contains 14 residues. Trimming pared 0 bases from V and 0 bases from J, leaving 6 bases between. It was RNA transcripts that yielded the amplified TCR beta CDR3 regions. HTBI primers were employed in a first-round RT-PCR of the TCR CDR3. TCRdb reanalysed the multiplex PCR reads using MiXCR and keeps one entry per CDR3 protein. The sample yields roughly 350,000 distinct CDR3 sequences, roughly an eighth seen once. This TCR was sampled from a middle-aged woman with Graves' ophthalmopathy. This chain joins TRBV18 and TRBJ2-7; D may be TRBD2 (5 bases). Sequencing was carried out using blood. The CDR3 DNA is TGTGCCAGCTCACCACCCCTAGCCTCCTACGAGCAGTACTTC. As protein: CASSPPLASYEQYF.